This TCR beta chain was sequenced for a study of Ad26.COV2.S vaccination and SARS-CoV-2 variants. Study at large: In the COV1001 trial, the donor was in the Ad26.COV2.S arm. Intramuscular Ad26.COV2.S doses were given once or twice, 56 days apart.

Treatment specified: around 19 received Ad26.COV2.S at low or high dose, single or two shots; several received placebo; per-sample allocation not given. Day 63 after the first injection of vaccine or placebo was the sampling time. An 18-55-year-old adult in Boston served as donor. V was shortened by 1 base and J by 5 bases, with 8 bases between the two germline ends. Germline CDR1 and CDR2: MDHEN and SYDVKM. This CDR3 region has 13 residues. The table came from immunoSEQ multiplex PCR; TCRdb's copy has only in-frame clones and leaves some out. This sample has roughly 510,000 clones, with around 88% found just once.

This sequence was found in a person between 18 and 65 years old who received the Ad26.COV2.S COVID-19 vaccine or a placebo. The specimen was peripheral blood, collected in a trial of Ad26.COV2.S vaccine versus placebo. V and J are TRBV28 and TRBJ2-5, with no clear D. As DNA, the CDR3 is TGTGCCAGCAGTTTATCCGTGTGGGAGACCCAGTACTTC. Its protein product is CASSLSVWETQYF.